Given below is one TCR beta chain in context. Its antigen is still unknown. TCRdb passed the 5' RACE reads through MiXCR, listing each CDR3 protein once. In the table there are roughly 750,000 distinct CDR3 sequences, 21% of which are singletons. Trimming left V 2 bases short and J 2 bases short, with 10 bases between. Germline values: CDR1 PRHDT, CDR2 FYEKMQ (reference sequence). The length of the CDR3 is 16 residues. This entry belongs to a study of identical twins. Findings and caveats of the study: Out-of-frame TCR alpha sharing in monozygotic twins exceeded recombination model predictions.

This sample also appeared in a second study, on T cells expressing NK-cell markers. That source notes: According to the study, TCR beta repertoires originated from sorted CD3+CD56+NKG2C+, CD3+CD56+NKG2C- and CD3+CD56-NKG2C+ T cells.

The sample was PBMCs. The sequence was obtained from a woman aged 18-30 years in good health. The chain employs TRBV13 and TRBJ2-6, with D unresolved. The CDR3 DNA sequence: TGTGCCAGCAGCTTAAGTTTGTTCACTGGGGCCAACGTCCTGACTTTC. As protein: CASSLSLFTGANVLTF.